The 17 T cell receptor beta chains below all came from one sample that was sequenced in a study of cytomegalovirus exposure and HLA in healthy donors. Primers: 60 Vbeta forward and 13 Jbeta reverse. Method: immunoSEQ multiplex PCR; TCRdb's copy keeps in-frame clones and lacks some. The table lists around 130,000 clones, 60% to 80% of them singletons. The sequencing sample was made of PBMCs. These receptors were taken from a woman aged 55-75 years in good health and CMV-seronegative.

The chain employs TRBV18 and TRBJ1-2; 7 bases are a match to TRBD1. CDR3 size: 14 residues. The V and J ends lost 2 bases and 6 bases, in that order; junction bases with no gene match: 6. Germline CDR1 reads KGHSH; CDR2 reads LQKENI. CDR3 sequence reads: CASSPVTGRDGYTF. The CDR3 DNA follows: TGTGCCAGCTCACCAGTGACAGGGCGGGATGGCTACACCTTC.

The V gene is TRBV19, the J gene TRBJ2-7, with 7 positions matching TRBD2. V dropped 3 bases and J dropped 4; count of bases not matched to a gene: 9. The CDR3 has 15 amino acids. In germline, CDR1 is LNHDA, CDR2 SQIVND (reference sequence). In nucleotides, the CDR3 is TGTGCCAGTAGTATTCCAGGTAACGGGAGGTACGAGCAGTACTTC. It is translated as CASSIPGNGRYEQYF.

This clone was detected only a few times. The chain combines TRBV5-1 with TRBJ1-4; D perhaps matches TRBD1 (5 bases). CDR1 and CDR2 from the germline V gene are SGHRS and YFSETQ. This CDR3 comprises 16 residues. The V end was cut by 4 bases, the J end by 5 bases, with 18 bases between. CDR3 bases: TGCGCCAGCAGCCAGACAGCGTCGGGCCCCAATGAAAAACTGTTTTTT. It encodes CASSQTASGPNEKLFF.

This clone was seen only a few times. The chain carries TRBV5-4 and TRBJ2-5; 9 positions match TRBD2. Germline lookup yields CDR1 SGHNT and CDR2 YYREEE (reference sequence). The CDR3 runs to 13 residues. V gave up 6 bases and J gave up 1 base; unmatched junction bases: 1. The DNA for the CDR3 is TGTGCCAGCATGCGGGGGGGCCAAGAGACCCAGTACTTC. The encoded protein is CASMRGGQETQYF. Together with reference TRBV5-4 and TRBJ2-5, the CDR3 gives the full variable domain: ETGVTQSPTHLIKTRGQQVTLRCSSQSGHNTVSWYQQALGQGPQFIFQYYREEENGRGNFPPRFSGLQFPNYSSELNVNALELDDSALYLCASMRGGQETQYFGPGTRLLVL.

The chain recombines TRBV10-2 with TRBJ1-5; TRBD1 matches 7 bases. This CDR3 is 15 amino acids long. Germline trimming cut 6 bases from V and 6 bases from J; bases unmatched to any gene: 11. Germline lookup yields CDR1 WSHSY and CDR2 SAAADI. The CDR3: CASRGQSGGGQPQHF. CDR3 nucleotide sequence: TGCGCCAGCAGGGGACAGTCTGGAGGAGGTCAGCCCCAGCATTTT.

Note on this clone: The junction departs from germline at one end; a sequencing error may be responsible. The chain uses TRBV6-6 and TRBJ2-5; tentative D call: TRBD1 (6 bases). Germline V CDR1 and CDR2: MNHNY, SVGAGI (reference sequence). The CDR3 covers 11 residues. The CDR3 DNA is TGTGCCAGCAGCACCGGGACACGGTATAACTTC. Its protein is CASSTGTRYNF.

This clone showed up just once. The gene calls are TRBV5-1 and TRBJ2-6; the D gene is possibly TRBD1 (7 bases). V gave up 7 bases and J gave up 0 bases, with 14 bases separating them. Looked up from germline, CDR1 is SGHRS and CDR2 is YFSETQ. The CDR3 is made up of 16 amino acids. The CDR3 spells CASGGQGVSGANVLTF. The CDR3 nucleotides are TGCGCCAGCGGGGGGCAGGGGGTCTCTGGGGCCAACGTCCTGACTTTC.

V is TRBV11-1 and J is TRBJ1-2; 9 bases are a match to TRBD1. V lost 5 bases and J lost 7; bases outside the gene matches: 5. CDR1 is SGHAT and CDR2 is FQDESV in the germline V gene (reference sequence). The CDR3 consists of 13 residues. CDR3 residues: CASSTQGAFGYTF. The CDR3 region has the DNA TGTGCCAGCAGCACACAGGGGGCGTTTGGCTACACCTTC.

This chain joins TRBV2 and TRBJ1-1; D gene unclear. CDR3 length: 14 amino acids. The germline CDR1 and CDR2 sequences are SNHLY and FYNNEI. Between the trimmed V and J ends, which lost 4 bases and 4 bases, there was a span of 13 bases. In DNA, the CDR3 is TGTGCCAGCAGTGTTCGCGGGAAAAGCACTGAAGCTTTCTTT. The encoded protein is CASSVRGKSTEAFF.

This chain joins TRBV5-6 and TRBJ1-1; 7 bases are a match to TRBD1. The V gene end was trimmed by 3 bases and the J gene end by 0 bases; junction bases not matched to a gene: 11. The length of the CDR3 is 17 residues. Germline V gene data show CDR1 as SGHDT and CDR2 as YYEEEE. CDR3 DNA sequence: TGTGCCAGCAGCTGGGGGACAGCCGGACTGATGAACACTGAAGCTTTCTTT. Translation: CASSWGTAGLMNTEAFF.

V gene TRBV5-1 combines with J gene TRBJ1-1; weak D call: TRBD1 (5 bases). Germline CDR1 is SGHRS and CDR2 is YFSETQ. The V gene lost 1 base and the J gene lost 0 bases, with 10 bases spanning the gap. The CDR3 has 15 amino acids. The CDR3 coding sequence is TGCGCCAGCAGCTTGTCAACAGGATTGAACACTGAAGCTTTCTTT. Residues: CASSLSTGLNTEAFF.

The rearrangement uses TRBV5-6 and TRBJ2-1; TRBD1 matches 7 bases. Trimming took 1 base from V and 2 from J; bases not matched to a gene: 9. Germline loops: CDR1 SGHDT, CDR2 YYEEEE. The CDR3 covers 17 residues. In DNA, the CDR3 is TGTGCCAGCAGCTTGTATCTGGGGCAGGGGGCCTACAATGAGCAGTTCTTC. Protein sequence: CASSLYLGQGAYNEQFF.

The V call is TRBV27, the J call TRBJ1-1, with a possible D match to TRBD1 (5 bases). Germline V gives CDR1 MNHEY, CDR2 SMNVEV (reference sequence). With 4 bases removed from V and 3 bases from J, the gap between germline ends came to 21 bases. The CDR3 length is 17 residues. CDR3 sequence: CASSSWGLNKQDTEAFF. The CDR3, as DNA: TGTGCCAGCAGTTCATGGGGTCTCAATAAACAGGACACTGAAGCTTTCTTT.

The V call is TRBV9, the J call TRBJ1-1, with a tentative D call TRBD1 (5 bases). Germline CDR1 and CDR2: SGDLS and YYNGEE. The CDR3 has 15 amino acids. The V gene lost 2 bases and the J gene lost 1 base, with 12 bases spanning the gap. CDR3 nucleotide sequence: TGTGCCAGCAGCGTTGGGGGGGTCGGGAACACTGAAGCTTTCTTT. Encoded protein: CASSVGGVGNTEAFF.

This clone was counted a single time. The V gene is TRBV4-2, the J gene TRBJ2-5, with TRBD2 matching 9 bases. The J call may not be correct, given that the DNA end is closer to TRBJ2-7. The CDR3 loop spans 14 amino acids. Germline loops: CDR1 LGHNA, CDR2 YNFKEQ. The CDR3 is CASSHYSGRDEQYF. DNA of the CDR3: TGTGCCAGCAGCCATTATAGCGGGAGAGACGAGCAGTACTTC.

This clone was recorded once. The J gene is TRBJ1-1, the V gene TRBV6-1, with 8 bases that match TRBD1. Germline-derived CDR1 and CDR2 are MNHNS and SASEGT. After removal of 7 bases from V and 0 bases from J, the junction contained 4 bases not matched to a gene. The CDR3 consists of 14 residues. Written as DNA, the CDR3 is TGTGCCAGCACCCCGGGACAGGTGAACACTGAAGCTTTCTTT. Amino acid sequence: CASTPGQVNTEAFF.

The chain joins TRBV27 to TRBJ2-1; no clear D gene. The CDR3 is 19 amino acids. Trimming took off 2 bases at V and 2 bases at J, with 22 bases between the two ends. Germline-derived CDR1 and CDR2 are MNHEY and SMNVEV (reference sequence). CDR3 in amino acids: CASSLRTVRDGWTYNEQFF. Written as DNA, the CDR3 is TGTGCCAGCAGTTTACGCACAGTACGCGATGGGTGGACCTACAATGAGCAGTTCTTC.